The clone carrying this T cell receptor (beta chain) was observed many times. MiXCR was run by TCRdb on the 5' RACE reads, yielding one entry per CDR3 protein. This table holds roughly 45,000 distinct CDR3 sequences, under 3.5% found once. The data belong to a study of neurological immune-mediated disorders. This CDR3 has 15 amino acids. J lost 2 bases, V lost 2 bases, and 7 bases had no gene match. From germline, CDR1 is DFQATT and CDR2 SNEGSKA (reference sequence). The receptor was derived from a woman between 45 and 60 years old with multiple sclerosis. Material for sequencing was PBMCs. The rearrangement uses TRBV20-1 and TRBJ2-7; 9 bases match TRBD2. CDR3 residues: CSARRWREGAYEQYF. CDR3 in DNA: TGCAGTGCTAGACGATGGCGGGAGGGCGCCTACGAGCAGTACTTC.